These 12 T cell receptor beta chains originate from one sample sequenced in a study of control samples from healthy donors and cancer patients. Only in-frame clones appear in the TCRdb table, and some are missing; sequencing was by immunoSEQ multiplex PCR. The sample comprises about 110,000 clones, 75% to 90% of which are singletons, and approximately 15% rests with the top ten. The material sequenced was blood. The receptor set was obtained from a woman between 45 and 60 years old in good health.

The V and J genes are TRBV5-6 and TRBJ2-3; 14 bases fit TRBD2. J lost 5 bases, V lost 4 bases, and 6 bases had no gene match. Germline values: CDR1 SGHDT, CDR2 YYEEEE. The CDR3 has 16 residues. CDR3 amino acids: CASSMTSGGALDTQYF. The DNA for the CDR3 is TGTGCCAGCAGCATGACTAGCGGGGGGGCTCTAGATACGCAGTATTTT.

The chain combines TRBV4-1 with TRBJ1-5; D possibly corresponds to TRBD1 (5 bases). Between the trimmed V and J ends, which lost 0 bases and 9 bases, there was a span of 21 bases. Germline lookup yields CDR1 MGHRA and CDR2 YSYEKL. This CDR3 comprises 17 residues. CDR3 protein: CASSQDLTSAGWRPQHF. Here the CDR3 DNA reads TGCGCCAGCAGCCAAGATTTGACGTCGGCAGGGTGGCGGCCCCAGCATTTT.

J is TRBJ2-2 and V is TRBV29-1; TRBD2 matches 12 bases. The CDR3 contains 21 residues. Germline lookup yields CDR1 SQVTM and CDR2 ANQGSEA. Unmatched junction bases numbered 23, after V lost 6 bases and J lost 3 bases. The CDR3 coding sequence is TGCAGCGTGGCCGGACCAACTCGTAGACTAGCGGGAGCGGCGGACACCGGGGAGCTGTTTTTT. Its translation: CSVAGPTRRLAGAADTGELFF.

The chain is built from TRBV15 and TRBJ2-5; 9 bases are shared with TRBD1. Germline lookup yields CDR1 LNHNV and CDR2 YYDKDF (reference sequence). CDR3 size: 15 residues. V lost 6 bases to trimming and J lost 5 bases; unmatched junction nucleotides: 10. CDR3 sequence: CATRKDRGWRETQYF. The CDR3 DNA follows: TGTGCCACCAGAAAGGACAGGGGCTGGCGGGAGACCCAGTACTTC.

The chain recombines TRBV19 with TRBJ2-1; possibly TRBD1 for D (6 bases). Germline loops: CDR1 LNHDA, CDR2 SQIVND (reference sequence). V was trimmed by 3 bases and J by 8 bases, leaving 11 bases between them. CDR3 size: 13 residues. The CDR3: CASSMNRDDEQFF. CDR3 DNA: TGTGCCAGTAGTATGAACAGGGACGATGAGCAGTTCTTC.

The V and J genes are TRBV7-3 and TRBJ2-1; 10 nucleotides line up with TRBD2. V was clipped by 3 bases and J by 5 bases; unmatched bases: 7. The CDR3 length is 16 residues. Germline V lookup: CDR1 SGHTA, CDR2 FQGTGA. CDR3 in DNA: TGTGCCAGCAGCTTTATCAGCGGGAGGGCCCACAATGAGCAGTTCTTC. It specifies CASSFISGRAHNEQFF.

This chain's CDR3 is CASSVSRGSTEAFF. The CDR3 bases are TGTGCCAGCAGCGTATCCAGGGGGAGCACTGAAGCTTTCTTT. This chain connects TRBV9 to TRBJ1-1; 7 bases are a match to TRBD1. The V and J ends lost 1 base and 4 bases, in that order; junction bases with no gene match: 4. Germline values: CDR1 SGDLS, CDR2 YYNGEE. This CDR3 is built from 14 residues.

The sample holds one count of this clone. V and J are TRBV7-6 and TRBJ1-3; D is ambiguous. Germline V lookup: CDR1 SGHVS, CDR2 FNYEAQ. V lost 0 bases and J lost 8, with 14 bases in between. CDR3 size: 15 residues. The DNA for the CDR3 is TGTGCCAGCAGCTTAGCGACGGGGAAATCGGACACCATATATTTT. Translating gives CASSLATGKSDTIYF.

This sequence joins TRBV7-9 and TRBJ1-2, with D unclear. Trimming took off 2 bases at V and 5 bases at J, with 9 bases between the two ends. This CDR3 has 13 amino acids. Germline V lookup: CDR1 SEHNR, CDR2 FQNEAQ (reference sequence). CDR3 in amino acids: CASSLWLQYGYTF. CDR3 nucleotide sequence: TGTGCCAGCAGCTTATGGTTACAGTATGGCTACACCTTC.

The chain has TRBV6-5 and TRBJ2-7; 7 bases align to TRBD2. V shed 2 bases, J shed 6 bases, and the junction held 4 bases outside the gene matches. Germline V gene sequence: CDR1 MNHEY, CDR2 SVGAGI. The CDR3 spans 13 residues. The CDR3 sequence: CASSYDGGSEQYV. The CDR3 DNA follows: TGTGCCAGCAGTTACGACGGCGGGAGCGAGCAGTACGTC.

The chain has TRBV27 and TRBJ2-3, with 9 nucleotides matching TRBD2. The CDR3 length is 16 residues. J was trimmed by 4 bases and V by 5 bases; bases with no gene match: 10. The V gene's germline CDR1 is MNHEY and CDR2 SMNVEV (reference sequence). The CDR3 here is CASSPLAGVTADTQYF. In DNA form, the CDR3 reads TGTGCCAGCAGTCCCTTAGCGGGAGTTACAGCAGATACGCAGTATTTT.

The chain employs TRBV6-5 and TRBJ1-6, with 8 bases matching TRBD1. Trimming cost V 5 bases and J 6 bases; bases outside gene matches: 6. Germline V CDR1 and CDR2: MNHEY, SVGAGI. The CDR3 sequence is 15 residues long. The CDR3 region has the DNA TGTGCCAGCAGTCACCTGGACAGGGCTAATTCACCCCTCCACTTT. Its protein product is CASSHLDRANSPLHF.